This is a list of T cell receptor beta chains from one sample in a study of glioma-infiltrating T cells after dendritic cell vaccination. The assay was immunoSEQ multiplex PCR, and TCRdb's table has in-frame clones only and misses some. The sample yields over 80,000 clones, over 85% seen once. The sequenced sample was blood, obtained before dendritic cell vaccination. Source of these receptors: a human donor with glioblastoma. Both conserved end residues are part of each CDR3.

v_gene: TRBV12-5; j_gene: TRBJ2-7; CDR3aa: CASGPGQGYEQYF
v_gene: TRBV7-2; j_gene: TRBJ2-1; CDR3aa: CASSPSRDSFEQFF
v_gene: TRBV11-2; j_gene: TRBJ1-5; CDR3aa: CASSYDRRNQPQHF
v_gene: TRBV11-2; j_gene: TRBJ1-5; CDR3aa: CASSRGGGSQPQHF
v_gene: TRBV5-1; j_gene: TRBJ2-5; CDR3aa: CASSLTGETQYF
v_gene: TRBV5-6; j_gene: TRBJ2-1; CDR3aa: CASSPEVGNEQFF
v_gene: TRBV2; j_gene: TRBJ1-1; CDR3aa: CASSERQMNTEAFF
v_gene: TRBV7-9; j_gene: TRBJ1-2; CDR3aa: CASSLSGQTYGYTF
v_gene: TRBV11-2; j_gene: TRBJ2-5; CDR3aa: CASRSQPGSVAETQYF
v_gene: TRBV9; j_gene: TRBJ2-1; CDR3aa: CASSGGTSGRTYYNEQFF
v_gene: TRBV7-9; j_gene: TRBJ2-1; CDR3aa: CASSSMYEQFF
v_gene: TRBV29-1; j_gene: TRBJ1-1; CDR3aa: CSVALGGTEAFF
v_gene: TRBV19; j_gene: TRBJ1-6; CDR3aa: CASSIFTGGASPLHF
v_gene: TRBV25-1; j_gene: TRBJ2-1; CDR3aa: CASSGIRLAGGYNEQFF
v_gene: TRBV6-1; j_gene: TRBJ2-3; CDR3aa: CASRDYSTDTQYF
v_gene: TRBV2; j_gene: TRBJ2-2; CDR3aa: CASSGTSGSRGTGELFF
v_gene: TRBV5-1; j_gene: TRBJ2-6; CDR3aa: CASSFSPSGLSGANVLTF
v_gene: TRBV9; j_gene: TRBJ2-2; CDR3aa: CASSLTLNTGELFF
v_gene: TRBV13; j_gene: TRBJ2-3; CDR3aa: CASSLLTGQGATDTQYF
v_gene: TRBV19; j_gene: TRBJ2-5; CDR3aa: CASNGDRRIETQYF
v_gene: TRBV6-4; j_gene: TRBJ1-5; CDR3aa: CASSAWGQLLNQPQHF
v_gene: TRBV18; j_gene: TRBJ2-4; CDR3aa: CASSPLSTGGDIQYF
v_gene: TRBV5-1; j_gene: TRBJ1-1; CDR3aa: CASSLTGSDEAFF
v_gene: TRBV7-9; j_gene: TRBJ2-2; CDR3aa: CASSLPLGATGELFF
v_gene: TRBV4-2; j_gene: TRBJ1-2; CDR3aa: CASSQGLYGYTF
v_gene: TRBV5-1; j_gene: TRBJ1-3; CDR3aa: CASSLETGRGNTIYF
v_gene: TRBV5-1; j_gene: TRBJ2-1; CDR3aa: CASTPGLAGDFSYNEQFF
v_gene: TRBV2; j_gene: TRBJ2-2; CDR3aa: CASSTAGANTGELFF
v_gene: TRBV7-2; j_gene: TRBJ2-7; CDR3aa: CASSSRRAGSSYEQYF
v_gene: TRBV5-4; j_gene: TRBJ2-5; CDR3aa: CASSRSGRARETQYF
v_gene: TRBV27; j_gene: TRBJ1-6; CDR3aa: CASSFGGNSPLHF
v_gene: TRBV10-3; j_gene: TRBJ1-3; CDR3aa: CATRGTGTGNTIYF
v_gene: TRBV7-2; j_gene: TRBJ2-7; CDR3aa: CASSKTSGRMDEQYF
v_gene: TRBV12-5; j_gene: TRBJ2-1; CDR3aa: CASGYGTSGYNEQFF
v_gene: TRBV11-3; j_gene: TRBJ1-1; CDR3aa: CASSLIGGNTEAFF
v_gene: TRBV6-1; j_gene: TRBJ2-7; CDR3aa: CASSEALPDRDGYEQYF
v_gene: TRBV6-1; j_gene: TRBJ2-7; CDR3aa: CARTRDRPYEQYF